Presented here are 2 T cell receptor beta chains from one specimen sequenced in a study of beta chain features in type 1 diabetes. General study results and limits: Significant though moderate, a shortening of TCRB CDR3s appeared in all four CD4+ subsets of Type 1 diabetes patients.

Antigen specificity for these receptors is unknown. Since all of the isolated RNA was reverse transcribed, expressed TCRB transcripts were what got sequenced. TCRdb's copy holds only in-frame clones and misses some; the assay was immunoSEQ multiplex PCR. The sample has around 690,000 clones; around 12% are singletons. The sequenced sample was naive CD4+ T cells from blood. The receptors originated from a man younger than 45 with type 1 diabetes.

CDR3 in amino acids: CSVETRDSLGNEQFF. The CDR3 DNA reads as TGCAGCGTTGAGACCCGGGACAGCCTTGGGAATGAGCAGTTCTTC. The chain carries TRBV29-1 and TRBJ2-1; 7 bases fit TRBD1. V was pared by 3 bases and J by 7 bases, with 12 bases of the junction left unmatched. The germline CDR1 and CDR2 sequences are SQVTM and ANQGSEA. CDR3 length equals 15 residues.

The rearrangement uses TRBV9 and TRBJ2-1; 9 positions match TRBD2. This CDR3 contains 15 residues. Germline V gene lookup returns CDR1 SGDLS and CDR2 YYNGEE. V was clipped by 3 bases and J by 8 bases; unmatched bases: 9. The CDR3 coding sequence is TGTGCCAGCAGCGGGGCTAGCGGGGTTGTCGATGAGCAGTTCTTC. It is translated as CASSGASGVVDEQFF.